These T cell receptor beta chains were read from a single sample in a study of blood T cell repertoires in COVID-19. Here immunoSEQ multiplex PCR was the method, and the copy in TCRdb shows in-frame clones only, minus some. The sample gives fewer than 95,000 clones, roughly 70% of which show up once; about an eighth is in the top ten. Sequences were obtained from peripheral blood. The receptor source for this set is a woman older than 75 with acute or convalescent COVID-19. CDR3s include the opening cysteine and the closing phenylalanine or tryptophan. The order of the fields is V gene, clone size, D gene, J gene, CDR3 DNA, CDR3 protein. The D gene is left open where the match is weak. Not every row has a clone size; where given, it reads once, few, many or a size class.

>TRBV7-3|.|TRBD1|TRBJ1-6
TGTGCCAGCAGGGGGACAGGGGCTTATAATTCACCCCTCCACTTT
CASRGTGAYNSPLHF
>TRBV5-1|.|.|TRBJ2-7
TGCGCCAGCAGCTTGGAGGAGCCCTACGAGCAGTACTTC
CASSLEEPYEQYF
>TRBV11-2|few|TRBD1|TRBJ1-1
TGTGCCAGCAGATATTTCAGGGGGCTGAACACTGAAGCTTTCTTT
CASRYFRGLNTEAFF
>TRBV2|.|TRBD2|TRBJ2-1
TGTGCCAGCAGTGACCGCCCTTGGCGGGGGGCCTACAATGAGCAGTTCTTC
CASSDRPWRGAYNEQFF
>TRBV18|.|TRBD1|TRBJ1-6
TGTGCCAGCTCTCCAGGGACAGGAGCTAATTCACCCCTCCACTTT
CASSPGTGANSPLHF
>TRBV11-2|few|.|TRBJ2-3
TGTGCCAGCAGAGCAGGGGCAGATACGCAGTATTTT
CASRAGADTQYF
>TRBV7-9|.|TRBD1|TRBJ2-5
TGTGCCGGGGTGGGACAGGGGGCTACAGAGACCCAGTACTTC
CAGVGQGATETQYF
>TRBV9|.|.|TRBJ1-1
TGTGCCAGCACCAAGACAGGCGAGAACACTGAAGCTTTCTTT
CASTKTGENTEAFF
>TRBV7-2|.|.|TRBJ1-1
TGTGCCAGCAACCGGGTCTCCACTGAAGCTTTCTTT
CASNRVSTEAFF
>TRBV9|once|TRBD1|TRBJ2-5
TGTGCCAGCAGCGTAGTGGGGACAGGGGGCAGGGAGACCCAGTACTTC
CASSVVGTGGRETQYF
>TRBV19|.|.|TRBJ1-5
TGTGCCAGTAGACCTTTCGACAGGCGCAATCAGCCCCAGCATTTT
CASRPFDRRNQPQHF